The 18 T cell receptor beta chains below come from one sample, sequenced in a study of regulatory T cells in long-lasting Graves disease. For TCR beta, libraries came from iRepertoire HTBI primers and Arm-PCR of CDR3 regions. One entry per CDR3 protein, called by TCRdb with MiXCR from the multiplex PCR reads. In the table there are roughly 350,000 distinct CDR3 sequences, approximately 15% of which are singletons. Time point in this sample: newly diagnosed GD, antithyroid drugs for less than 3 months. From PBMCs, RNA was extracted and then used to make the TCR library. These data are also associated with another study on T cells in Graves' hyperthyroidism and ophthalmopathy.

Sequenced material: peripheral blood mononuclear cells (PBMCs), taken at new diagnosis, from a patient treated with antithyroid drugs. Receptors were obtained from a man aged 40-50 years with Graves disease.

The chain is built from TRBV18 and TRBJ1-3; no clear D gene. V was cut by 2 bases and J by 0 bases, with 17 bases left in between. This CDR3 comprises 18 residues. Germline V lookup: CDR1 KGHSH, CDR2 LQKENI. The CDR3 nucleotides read TGTGCCAGCTCACCAATAGTTCTTGGCGGAGTCTCTGGAAACACCATATATTTT. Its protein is CASSPIVLGGVSGNTIYF.

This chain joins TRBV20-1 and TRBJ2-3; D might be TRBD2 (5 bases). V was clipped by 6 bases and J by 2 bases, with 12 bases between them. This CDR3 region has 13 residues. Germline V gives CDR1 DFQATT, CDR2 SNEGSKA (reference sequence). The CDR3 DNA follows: TGCAGTGCCCCCGAGACTACCACAGATACGCAGTATTTT. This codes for CSAPETTTDTQYF.

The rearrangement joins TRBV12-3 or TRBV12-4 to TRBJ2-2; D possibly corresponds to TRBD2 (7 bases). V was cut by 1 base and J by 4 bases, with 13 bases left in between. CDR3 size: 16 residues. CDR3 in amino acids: CASSLVTGGITGELFF. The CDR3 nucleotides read TGTGCCAGCAGTTTAGTTACGGGGGGCATCACCGGGGAGCTGTTTTTT.

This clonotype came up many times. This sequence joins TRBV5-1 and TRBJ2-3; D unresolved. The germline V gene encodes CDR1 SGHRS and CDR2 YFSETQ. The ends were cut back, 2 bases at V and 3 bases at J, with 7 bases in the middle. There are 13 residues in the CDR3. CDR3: CASSLKTTDTQYF. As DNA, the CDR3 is TGCGCCAGCAGCTTAAAGACTACAGATACGCAGTATTTT. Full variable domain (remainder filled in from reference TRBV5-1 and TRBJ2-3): KAGVTQTPRYLIKTRGQQVTLSCSPISGHRSVSWYQQTPGQGLQFLFEYFSETQRNKGNFPGRFSGRQFSNSRSEMNVSTLELGDSALYLCASSLKTTDTQYFGPGTRLTVL.

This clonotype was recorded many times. CDR3 residues: CASSRTGNYGYTF. The CDR3, as DNA: TGTGCCAGCAGTCGGACGGGGAACTATGGCTACACCTTC. The chain recombines TRBV28 with TRBJ1-2; D remains unclear. This CDR3 has 13 residues. CDR1 and CDR2 from the germline V gene are MDHEN and SYDVKM. V was trimmed by 5 bases and J by 2 bases, leaving 9 bases between them.

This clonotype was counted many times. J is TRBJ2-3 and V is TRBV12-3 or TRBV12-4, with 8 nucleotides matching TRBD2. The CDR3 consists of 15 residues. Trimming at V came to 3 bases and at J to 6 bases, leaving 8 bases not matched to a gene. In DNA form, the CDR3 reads TGTGCCAGCAGTTTCTTCGGGGGGGCCCAGGATACGCAGTATTTT. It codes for CASSFFGGAQDTQYF.

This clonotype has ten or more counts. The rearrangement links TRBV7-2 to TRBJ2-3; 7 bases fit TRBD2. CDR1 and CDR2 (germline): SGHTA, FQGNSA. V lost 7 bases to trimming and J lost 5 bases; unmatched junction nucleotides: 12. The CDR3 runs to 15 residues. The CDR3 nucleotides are TGTGCCAGCATCCGTAGCGGGTTAAAGGGAGATACGCAGTATTTT. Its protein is CASIRSGLKGDTQYF. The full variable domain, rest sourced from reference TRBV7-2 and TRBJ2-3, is GAGVSQSPSNKVTEKGKDVELRCDPISGHTALYWYRQSLGQGLEFLIYFQGNSAPDKSGLPSDRFSAERTGGSVSTLTIQRTQQEDSAVYLCASIRSGLKGDTQYFGPGTRLTVL.

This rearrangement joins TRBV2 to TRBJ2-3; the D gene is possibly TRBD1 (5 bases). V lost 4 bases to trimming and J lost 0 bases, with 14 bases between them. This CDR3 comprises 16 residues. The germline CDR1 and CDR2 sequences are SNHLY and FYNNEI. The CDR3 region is CASSGPGHSSTDTQYF. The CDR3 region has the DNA TGTGCCAGCAGTGGCCCCGGACACTCAAGCACAGATACGCAGTATTTT. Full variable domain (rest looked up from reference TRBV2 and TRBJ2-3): EPEVTQTPSHQVTQMGQEVILRCVPISNHLYFYWYRQILGQKVEFLVSFYNNEISEKSEIFDDQFSVERPDGSNFTLKIRSTKLEDSAMYFCASSGPGHSSTDTQYFGPGTRLTVL.

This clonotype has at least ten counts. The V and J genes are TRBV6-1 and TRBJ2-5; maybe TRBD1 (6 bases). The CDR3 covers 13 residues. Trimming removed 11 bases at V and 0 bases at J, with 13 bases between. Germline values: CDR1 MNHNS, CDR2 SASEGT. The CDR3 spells CASQGLNQETQYF. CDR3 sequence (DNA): TGTGCCTCCCAGGGGCTTAACCAAGAGACCCAGTACTTC.

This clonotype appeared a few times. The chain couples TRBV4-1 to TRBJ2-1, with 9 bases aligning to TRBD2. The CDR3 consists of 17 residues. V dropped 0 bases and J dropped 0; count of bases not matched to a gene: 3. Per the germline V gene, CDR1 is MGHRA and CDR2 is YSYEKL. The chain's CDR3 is CASSQEAGGSSYNEQFF. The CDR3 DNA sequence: TGCGCCAGCAGCCAAGAGGCGGGGGGGAGCTCCTACAATGAGCAGTTCTTC.

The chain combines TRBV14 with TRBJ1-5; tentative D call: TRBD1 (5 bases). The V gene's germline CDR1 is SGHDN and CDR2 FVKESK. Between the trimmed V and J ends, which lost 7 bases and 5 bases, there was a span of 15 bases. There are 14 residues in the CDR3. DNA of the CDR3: TGTGCCAGCATAACAGGTGCCCCATATCAGCCCCAGCATTTT. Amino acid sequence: CASITGAPYQPQHF.

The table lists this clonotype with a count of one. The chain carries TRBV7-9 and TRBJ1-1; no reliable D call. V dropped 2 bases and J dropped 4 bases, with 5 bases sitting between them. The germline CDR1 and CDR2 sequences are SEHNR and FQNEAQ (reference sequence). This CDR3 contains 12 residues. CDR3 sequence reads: CASSLSSTEAFF. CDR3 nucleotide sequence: TGTGCCAGCAGCTTATCAAGCACTGAAGCTTTCTTT. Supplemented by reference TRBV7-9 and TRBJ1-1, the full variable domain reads DTGVSQNPRHKITKRGQNVTFRCDPISEHNRLYWYRQTLGQGPEFLTYFQNEAQLEKSRLLSDRFSAERPKGSFSTLEIQRTEQGDSAMYLCASSLSSTEAFFGQGTRLTVV.

The CDR3 spells CATSRLIQGASGNTIYF. CDR3 coding DNA: TGTGCCACCAGCAGACTGATACAGGGGGCCTCTGGAAACACCATATATTTT. The V and J genes are TRBV15 and TRBJ1-3, with 9 bases lining up with TRBD1. Trimming took 2 bases from V and 0 from J; bases not matched to a gene: 5. CDR1 is LNHNV, CDR2 YYDKDF, per germline (reference sequence). The CDR3 covers 17 residues.

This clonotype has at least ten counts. CDR3 DNA sequence: TGCGCCAGCAGCCAACAAGGGGGCGAACTGTTTTTT. Encoded protein: CASSQQGGELFF. The chain couples TRBV4-1 to TRBJ1-4; the match to TRBD1 covers 7 bases. The CDR3 covers 12 residues. With V trimmed by 2 bases and J by 12 bases, 3 bases remained unmatched. Looked up from germline, CDR1 is MGHRA and CDR2 is YSYEKL.

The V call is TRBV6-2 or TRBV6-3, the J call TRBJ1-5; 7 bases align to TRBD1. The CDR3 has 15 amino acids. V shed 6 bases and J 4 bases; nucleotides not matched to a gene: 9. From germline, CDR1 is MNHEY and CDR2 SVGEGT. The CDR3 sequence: CASRSTGWGNQPQHF. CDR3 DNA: TGTGCCAGCAGGTCGACAGGGTGGGGAAATCAGCCCCAGCATTTT.

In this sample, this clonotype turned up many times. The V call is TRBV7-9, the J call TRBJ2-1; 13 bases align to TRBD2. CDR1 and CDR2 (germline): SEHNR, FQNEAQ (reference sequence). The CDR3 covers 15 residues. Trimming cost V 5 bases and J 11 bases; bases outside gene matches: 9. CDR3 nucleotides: TGTGCCAGCAGCGCCCGCGAGGGACTAGCGGGACAGCAGTTCTTC. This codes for CASSAREGLAGQQFF.

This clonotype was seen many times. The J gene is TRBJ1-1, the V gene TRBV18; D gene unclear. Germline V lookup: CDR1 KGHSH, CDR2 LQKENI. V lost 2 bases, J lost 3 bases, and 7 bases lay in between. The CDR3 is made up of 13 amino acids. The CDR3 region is CASSPVWDTEAFF. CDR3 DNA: TGTGCCAGCTCACCAGTATGGGACACTGAAGCTTTCTTT.

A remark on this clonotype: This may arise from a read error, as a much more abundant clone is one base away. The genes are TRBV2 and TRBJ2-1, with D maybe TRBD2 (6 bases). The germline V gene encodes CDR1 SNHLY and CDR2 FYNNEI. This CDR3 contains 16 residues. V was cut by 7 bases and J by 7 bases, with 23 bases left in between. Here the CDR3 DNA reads TGTGCCAGCAAAGGGGAGGCCGGCCTAACTTTGAATGAGCAGTTCTTC. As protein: CASKGEAGLTLNEQFF.